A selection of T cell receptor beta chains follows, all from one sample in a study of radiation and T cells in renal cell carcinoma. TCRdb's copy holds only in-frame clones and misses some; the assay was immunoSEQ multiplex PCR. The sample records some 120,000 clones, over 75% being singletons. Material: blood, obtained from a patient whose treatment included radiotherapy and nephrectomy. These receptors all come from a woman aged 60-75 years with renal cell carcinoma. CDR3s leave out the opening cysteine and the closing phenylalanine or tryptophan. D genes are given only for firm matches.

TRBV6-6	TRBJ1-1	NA	ASKDGGTYTEAF
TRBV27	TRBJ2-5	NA	ASSLGQQETQY
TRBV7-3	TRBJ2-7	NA	ASSLPGHEQY
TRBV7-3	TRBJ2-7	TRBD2	ASSLMAGAYEQY
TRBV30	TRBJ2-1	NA	AWSVGSNEQF
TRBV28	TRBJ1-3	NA	ASSLGRGVLRNTIY
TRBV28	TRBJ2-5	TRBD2	ASGTSGGLETQY
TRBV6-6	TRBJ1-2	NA	ASSRQNYGYT
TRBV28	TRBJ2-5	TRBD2	ASSPGPASGTEETQY
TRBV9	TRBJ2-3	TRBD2	ASSVVASGRDTQY
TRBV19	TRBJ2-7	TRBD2	ASSREGEQY
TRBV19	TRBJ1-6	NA	ASSIGTVYNSPLH
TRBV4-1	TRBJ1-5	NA	ASSQNLGEGQPQH
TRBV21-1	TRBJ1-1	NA	ASTPRQGCTEAF
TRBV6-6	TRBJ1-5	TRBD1	ASSYRDRNQPQH
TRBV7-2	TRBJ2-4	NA	ASSSLSGAKNIQY
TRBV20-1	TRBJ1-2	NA	SARGYYGYT
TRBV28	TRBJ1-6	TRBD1	ASSSSGQGGAPLH
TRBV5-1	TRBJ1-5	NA	ASSFGGDQPQH
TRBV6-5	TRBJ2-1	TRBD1	ASSRTPTGADEQF
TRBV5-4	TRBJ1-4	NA	ASSLTGGGDEKLF
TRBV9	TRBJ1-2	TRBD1	ASSPPDRAYGYT
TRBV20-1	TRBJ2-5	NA	SAKNQETQY
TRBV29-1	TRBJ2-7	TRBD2	SVPGLAGNEQY
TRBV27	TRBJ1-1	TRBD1	ASSPYAIVRDRGVRTEAF
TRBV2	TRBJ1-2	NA	ASSEGNGYGYT
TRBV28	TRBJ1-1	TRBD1	ASSVPTGGQNTEAF
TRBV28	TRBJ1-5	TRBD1	ASSRGQGQSQPQH
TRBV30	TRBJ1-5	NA	AWSVTTGSQPQH
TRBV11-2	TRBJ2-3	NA	ASSLAPERTQY
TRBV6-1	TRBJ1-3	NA	ATPSPIAGNTIY
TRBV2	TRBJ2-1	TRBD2	ASRLTSGGNNEQF
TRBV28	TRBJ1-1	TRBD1	ASSNPGQGPSTEAF
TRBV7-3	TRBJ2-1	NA	ASSLRGSAGEQF
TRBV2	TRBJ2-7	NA	ASMGNWGETQY
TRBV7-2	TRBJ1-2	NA	ASSKSQGWGYT
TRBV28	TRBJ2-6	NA	ASGPRQPETGANVLT
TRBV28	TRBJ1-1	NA	ASSSPGQNTEAF
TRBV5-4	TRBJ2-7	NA	ASSEQGGFDEQY
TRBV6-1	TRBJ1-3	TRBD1	ASSEHRAGGSGNTIY
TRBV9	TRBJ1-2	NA	ASSARDGYT
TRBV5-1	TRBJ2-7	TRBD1	ASSSPGTGEGEQY
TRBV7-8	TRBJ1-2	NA	ASSPSDIWNYGYT
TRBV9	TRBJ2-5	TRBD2	ASSVGASGGAETQY
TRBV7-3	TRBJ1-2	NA	ASSSSGRYGYT
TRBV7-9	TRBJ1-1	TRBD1	ASSGQGGTEAF
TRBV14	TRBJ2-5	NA	ASSRRGGAETQY
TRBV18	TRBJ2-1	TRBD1	ASSPPGQGSYNEQF
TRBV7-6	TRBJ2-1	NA	ASTQQDVSYNEQF
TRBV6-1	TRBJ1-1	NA	ASSEVEGITEAF